A selection of T cell receptor beta chains follows, all from one sample in a study of T cell responses to AZD1222 COVID-19 vaccine. Assay: immunoSEQ multiplex PCR; the TCRdb copy retains only in-frame clones and omits some. The table includes around 130,000 clones, 93% detected once. The sample was peripheral blood, taken on day 0 of AZD1222 vaccination. Receptors originate from an adult in good health. CDR3s include the opening cysteine and the closing phenylalanine or tryptophan. D genes are given only for firm matches. Only part of the rows carry a size: once, few, many, or a class if the clone is expanded.

>.|TRBV14|.|TRBJ1-2
TGTGCCAGCAGCCAAGTGGGGATGGCTGGCTACACCTTC
CASSQVGMAGYTF
>once|TRBV9|.|TRBJ2-1
TGTGCCAGCAGCGTGGGGGTTCGGGACCCAGGTGAGCAGTTCTTC
CASSVGVRDPGEQFF
>.|TRBV29-1|TRBD1|TRBJ1-2
TGCAGCGTTGAAGTGAGCAGGGGGGGTGGAGGCTACACCTTC
CSVEVSRGGGGYTF
>once|TRBV3-1/TRBV3-2|.|TRBJ2-3
TGTGCCAGCAGCCAAGATTATGGCGGGGGCACAGATACGCAGTATTTT
CASSQDYGGGTDTQYF
>.|TRBV9|TRBD2|TRBJ2-5
TGTGCCAGCAGCAGGGGGCCTAGCGGGACACAAGAGACCCAGTACTTC
CASSRGPSGTQETQYF
>.|TRBV6-2/TRBV6-3|.|TRBJ1-6
TGTGCCAGCAGTTCGAAGGGATCCTATAATTCACCCCTCCACTTT
CASSSKGSYNSPLHF
>.|TRBV6-5|.|TRBJ1-2
TGTGCCAGCAGTTACGGGAACTATGGCTACACCTTC
CASSYGNYGYTF
>.|TRBV7-2|.|TRBJ2-7
TGTGCCAGCAGCTTAGCGATAAGAGGTGGCGAGCAGTACTTC
CASSLAIRGGEQYF
>.|TRBV19|.|TRBJ2-7
TGTGCCAGTGGAACAACCTACGAGCAGTACTTC
CASGTTYEQYF
>once|TRBV5-1|.|TRBJ2-1
TGCGCCAGCAGCTTGGGAAACATCGAGTACAATGAGCAGTTCTTC
CASSLGNIEYNEQFF
>.|TRBV3-1/TRBV3-2|.|TRBJ1-2
TGTGCCAGCAGCTCATATAATTATGGCTACACCTTC
CASSSYNYGYTF
>.|TRBV2|TRBD1|TRBJ1-1
TGTGCCCTCAACATCCGGGACAGGGGCACTGAAGCTTTCTTT
CALNIRDRGTEAFF
>.|TRBV6-5|.|TRBJ1-1
TGTGCCAGCAGTCTGACAGAGAACACTGAAGCTTTCTTT
CASSLTENTEAFF
>.|TRBV5-6|TRBD1|TRBJ1-6
TGTGCCAGCAGCTTGACACAGGGGAACTCACCCCTCCACTTT
CASSLTQGNSPLHF
>.|TRBV15|TRBD1|TRBJ1-2
TGTGCCACCAGTGACAGGGTTAACTATGGCTACACCTTC
CATSDRVNYGYTF
>once|TRBV6-5|.|TRBJ2-3
TGTGCCAGCAGTTATGCGGGGAGCACAGATACGCAGTATTTT
CASSYAGSTDTQYF
>.|TRBV7-2|.|TRBJ2-2
TGTGCCAGCAGCGCATGGGTCACCGGGGAGCTGTTTTTT
CASSAWVTGELFF
>.|TRBV2|TRBD1|TRBJ1-5
TGTGCCAGCAGTGAACCGGGACAGGGTAGCAATCAGCCCCAGCATTTT
CASSEPGQGSNQPQHF
>.|TRBV19|.|TRBJ1-6
TGTGCCAGTAGTATTGACAGGAGTAATTCACCCCTCCACTTT
CASSIDRSNSPLHF
>.|TRBV10-3|TRBD1|TRBJ1-1
TGTGCCATCAGCCGATACAGCCGACAGGGACGGCACACTGAAGCTTTCTTT
CAISRYSRQGRHTEAFF
>.|TRBV6-2/TRBV6-3|TRBD1|TRBJ1-5
TGTGCCAGCAGCCAGGGACAGTTTCAGCCCCAGCATTTT
CASSQGQFQPQHF
>.|TRBV18|.|TRBJ1-1
TGTGCCAGCTCACCCTACAGAGATTTGAACACTGAAGCTTTCTTT
CASSPYRDLNTEAFF
>.|TRBV14|.|TRBJ1-2
TGTGCCAGCAGCCAGGGTTTCAACTATGGCTACACCTTC
CASSQGFNYGYTF
>.|TRBV19|.|TRBJ1-1
TGTGCCAGTAGTACCATGGGGGCGGGCACTGAAGCTTTCTTT
CASSTMGAGTEAFF
>.|TRBV5-1|TRBD1|TRBJ1-4
TGCGCCAGCAGCCCGGGACAGATTAATGAAAAACTGTTTTTT
CASSPGQINEKLFF
>.|TRBV19|.|TRBJ1-1
TGTGCCAGTAGTGCGTACAGGGCAATGAACACTGAAGCTTTCTTT
CASSAYRAMNTEAFF
>.|TRBV4-2|.|TRBJ2-1
TGTGCCAGCAGCCAAGGATCTAGCGACCTCTACAATGAGCAGTTCTTC
CASSQGSSDLYNEQFF
>.|TRBV29-1|.|TRBJ1-4
TGCAGCGTTGAATTCCCTAATGAAAAACTGTTTTTT
CSVEFPNEKLFF
>once|TRBV12-5|.|TRBJ1-5
TGTGCTAGTGGTTTGGTACTGGGACACTCCGTGAATCAGCCCCAGCATTTT
CASGLVLGHSVNQPQHF
>.|TRBV18|.|TRBJ1-4
TGTGCCAGCTCACCAAGACAGAATGAAAAACTGTTTTTT
CASSPRQNEKLFF
>once|TRBV5-1|TRBD1|TRBJ2-6
TGCGCCAGCAGCATACACGGGACAGGGGTCCTCTCTGGGGCCAACGTCCTGACTTTC
CASSIHGTGVLSGANVLTF
>.|TRBV5-1|.|TRBJ1-1
TGCGCCAGCAGCCTCAGACAGCCCGGCGGAAACACTGAAGCTTTCTTT
CASSLRQPGGNTEAFF
>.|TRBV7-6|.|TRBJ2-1
TGTGCCAGCAGCTTAGAATCGGCAGGGTCGAGCTCCTACAATGAGCAGTTCTTC
CASSLESAGSSSYNEQFF
>.|TRBV9|TRBD2|TRBJ2-5
TGTGCCAGCACCACCCTCAGCGGGACTCAAGAGACCCAGTACTTC
CASTTLSGTQETQYF
>.|TRBV6-5|.|TRBJ1-1
TGTGCCAGCAGTAAACCACCAAACACTGAAGCTTTCTTT
CASSKPPNTEAFF
>.|TRBV11-2|.|TRBJ1-1
TGTGCCAGCAGCTTAGTTCTCGTTGCGGGGGCAGGCACTGAAGCTTTCTTT
CASSLVLVAGAGTEAFF
>.|TRBV5-1|TRBD1|TRBJ1-1
TGCGCCAGCAGCCGACACGGGACAGGAGACGGGGACACTGAAGCTTTCTTT
CASSRHGTGDGDTEAFF
>.|TRBV15|.|TRBJ1-2
TGTGCCACCAGTCCAAGGGGTTTCTATGGCTACACCTTC
CATSPRGFYGYTF
>.|TRBV7-9|.|TRBJ1-2
TGTGCCATACTCGGAAGGTCTGGGGGCTACACCTTC
CAILGRSGGYTF
>.|TRBV18|.|TRBJ1-2
TGTGCCAGCTCACCCTCTGAGACTAACTATGGCTACACCTTC
CASSPSETNYGYTF
>.|TRBV11-3|TRBD1|TRBJ2-2
TGTGCCAGCAGCCAAACAGGGGTCGGTAACGCCGGGGAGCTGTTTTTT
CASSQTGVGNAGELFF
>.|TRBV19|TRBD1|TRBJ2-1
TGTGCCAGTAGTCAGGGGGACAGGGCCGGCAATGAGCAGTTCTTC
CASSQGDRAGNEQFF
>.|TRBV7-2|.|TRBJ1-6
TGTGCCAGCAGCTTAGCGCAGGGACCTGATTCACCCCTCCACTTT
CASSLAQGPDSPLHF
>.|TRBV3-1/TRBV3-2|TRBD2|TRBJ2-1
TGTGCCAGCAGCCAAGCAGGACTAGCGGGGGCAAACAATGAGCAGTTCTTC
CASSQAGLAGANNEQFF
>.|TRBV19|.|TRBJ1-2
TGTGCCAGTAGTAGGGCAAGGGCCCACTATGGCTACACCTTC
CASSRARAHYGYTF
>.|TRBV6-1|TRBD1|TRBJ2-7
TGTGCCAGCAGTGCCCCGCCGAATTCCGCAGGGGGCTCCTACGAGCAGTACTTC
CASSAPPNSAGGSYEQYF
>.|TRBV19|.|TRBJ1-6
TGTGCCAGCGGGCGGCAGCGTTATAATTCACCCCTCCACTTT
CASGRQRYNSPLHF
>.|TRBV5-1|.|TRBJ2-3
TGCGCCAGCAGTTTAGCGCAAGATACGCAGTATTTT
CASSLAQDTQYF
>.|TRBV5-6|.|TRBJ1-4
TGTGCCAGCCACCAGGGTCAGCAGGAAAAACTGTTTTTT
CASHQGQQEKLFF
>.|TRBV19|TRBD1|TRBJ1-5
TGTGCCAGTAGTATGGAAACAGGGGGCAATCAGCCCCAGCATTTT
CASSMETGGNQPQHF
>.|TRBV2|.|TRBJ1-3
TGTGCCAGCGAGAGGACAGTTGGAAACACCATATATTTT
CASERTVGNTIYF
>.|TRBV2|.|TRBJ2-5
TGTGCCAGTCAGTCAGTGCAAGAGACCCAGTACTTC
CASQSVQETQYF
>.|TRBV27|.|TRBJ1-5
TGTGCCAGCAGTCGAGGGTATAGCAATCAGCCCCAGCATTTT
CASSRGYSNQPQHF
>.|TRBV6-5|.|TRBJ1-1
TGTGCCAGCGCTAGACCGGGATTGAACACTGAAGCTTTCTTT
CASARPGLNTEAFF